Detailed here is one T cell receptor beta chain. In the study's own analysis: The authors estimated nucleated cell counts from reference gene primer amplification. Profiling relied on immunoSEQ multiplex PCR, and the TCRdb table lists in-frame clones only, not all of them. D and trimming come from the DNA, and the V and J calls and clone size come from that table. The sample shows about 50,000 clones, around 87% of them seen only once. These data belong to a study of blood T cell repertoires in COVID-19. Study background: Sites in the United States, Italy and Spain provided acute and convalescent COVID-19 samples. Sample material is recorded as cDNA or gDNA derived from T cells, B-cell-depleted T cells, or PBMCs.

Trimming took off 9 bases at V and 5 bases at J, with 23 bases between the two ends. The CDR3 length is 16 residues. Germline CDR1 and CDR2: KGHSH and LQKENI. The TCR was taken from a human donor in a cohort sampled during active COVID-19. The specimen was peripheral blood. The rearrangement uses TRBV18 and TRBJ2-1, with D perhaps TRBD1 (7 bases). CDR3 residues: CASRIPEGQRDNEQFF. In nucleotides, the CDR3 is TGTGCCAGTAGGATCCCGGAGGGACAGCGGGACAATGAGCAGTTCTTC.